The TCR beta chain under discussion was sequenced for a study of HIV-infected patients and healthy controls. Germline V gene data show CDR1 as WNHNN and CDR2 as SYGVQD (reference sequence). The V segment lost 6 bases and the J segment 4 bases; nucleotides outside the gene matches: 7. The CDR3 is 15 amino acids. Notes on the study in general: HIV-associated CDR3 frequencies dropped significantly during therapy; CMV-associated ones, mostly rising, changed nonsignificantly. HIV-infected patients and controls differed significantly in mean usage of eight alpha and eight beta V genes. Untreated HIV+ repertoires had roughly threefold fewer distinct CDR3s and lower Shannon diversity than healthy controls.

Follow-up blood was drawn about 14 weeks, roughly three months, after antiretroviral therapy began. Whole blood was used without fractionation, so all unsorted peripheral T cells were included. Reverse transcription used 450 to 500 ng RNA and constant-region primers for alpha and beta. Using multiplexing indices, alpha and beta chain libraries were generated apart by chain-specific third strand synthesis. TCRdb redid the calling of the 5' RACE reads with MiXCR, one entry per CDR3 protein. The table lists roughly 18,000 distinct CDR3 sequences, 8.5% of them singletons. Regarding this clonotype: Its cognate antigen is unknown.

The clonotype comes from an adult with HIV infection. This chain uses TRBV10-1 with TRBJ2-3; 10 bases fit TRBD1. The sample in question was blood, obtained during antiretroviral therapy. CDR3 in DNA: TGCGCCAGCAGCGAAGGACAGGGGGAGGCAGATACGCAGTATTTT. Protein sequence: CASSEGQGEADTQYF.